These 20 T cell receptor beta chains were sequenced from one sample in a study of blood T cell repertoires in COVID-19. TCRdb keeps only in-frame clones here, not all; method: immunoSEQ multiplex PCR. The repertoire consists of fewer than 300,000 clones, with 85% to 90% occurring once and the leading ten covering around 0.8%. Sequenced: peripheral blood. All receptors come from a young man with acute or convalescent COVID-19.

V and J are TRBV28 and TRBJ1-4; no firm D call. Trimming took 3 bases from V and 1 from J, leaving 6 bases between them. The CDR3 length is 14 residues. Germline CDR1 is MDHEN and CDR2 is SYDVKM. The CDR3 region is CASSLRGTNEKLFF. The CDR3 DNA follows: TGTGCCAGCAGTTTGAGAGGAACTAATGAAAAACTGTTTTTT.

V usage is TRBV27 and J usage is TRBJ1-2; the match to TRBD1 covers 8 bases. The CDR3 sequence is 15 residues long. Germline V lookup: CDR1 MNHEY, CDR2 SMNVEV (reference sequence). The ends lost 6 bases at V and 4 bases at J; junction bases unmatched: 10. CDR3 region: CASRSPGQAFYGYTF. The DNA of the CDR3 is TGTGCCAGCAGATCCCCGGGACAGGCCTTCTATGGCTACACCTTC.

The V call is TRBV5-6, the J call TRBJ1-2; D not resolved. Trimming removed 4 bases at V and 7 bases at J, with 26 bases between. From germline, CDR1 is SGHDT and CDR2 YYEEEE. The CDR3 totals 17 residues. The CDR3 coding sequence is TGTGCCAGCAGCCCGAGAGGCATCTGGGTTGGATTGTTTGGCTACACCTTC. Protein sequence: CASSPRGIWVGLFGYTF.

The rearrangement joins TRBV5-1 to TRBJ2-7; D perhaps matches TRBD2 (6 bases). The CDR3 has 14 residues. Trimming stripped 0 bases from V and 4 bases from J, with 11 bases between. The germline V gene encodes CDR1 SGHRS and CDR2 YFSETQ. Here the CDR3 reads CASSLVNSGYEQYF. CDR3 nucleotides: TGCGCCAGCAGCTTGGTTAATAGCGGATACGAGCAGTACTTC.

The J gene is TRBJ2-5, the V gene TRBV6-5, with 10 bases fitting TRBD2. J gave up 4 bases and V 7 bases, and 6 bases lay outside the gene matches. Germline-derived CDR1 and CDR2 are MNHEY and SVGAGI. The CDR3 has 14 amino acids. The CDR3 bases are TGTGCCAGCACCCTAGCGGGAGAGGCAGAGACCCAGTACTTC. It translates to CASTLAGEAETQYF.

The chain combines TRBV28 with TRBJ1-2, with TRBD1 identical over 12 bases. CDR3 size: 19 residues. Trimming removed 4 bases from V and 3 bases from J; junction bases left unmatched: 15. Germline V lookup: CDR1 MDHEN, CDR2 SYDVKM. CDR3 nucleotides: TGTGCCAGCAGTTCCTCATCGATCGGGACAGGGGGCGCGTACTATGGCTACACCTTC. It yields the protein CASSSSSIGTGGAYYGYTF.

The chain is built from TRBV2 and TRBJ1-5, with D possibly TRBD1 on 6 matching bases. V lost 6 bases, J lost 6 bases, and 24 bases lay in between. The CDR3 totals 17 residues. Germline CDR1 SNHLY, CDR2 FYNNEI. CDR3 loop: CASRLIGGNRAGQPQHF. In DNA, the CDR3 is TGTGCCAGCAGGCTAATAGGTGGCAACAGGGCCGGTCAGCCCCAGCATTTT. Full variable domain (remainder filled in from reference TRBV2 and TRBJ1-5): EPEVTQTPSHQVTQMGQEVILRCVPISNHLYFYWYRQILGQKVEFLVSFYNNEISEKSEIFDDQFSVERPDGSNFTLKIRSTKLEDSAMYFCASRLIGGNRAGQPQHFGDGTRLSIL.

The chain recombines TRBV29-1 with TRBJ2-1; D possibly corresponds to TRBD2 (5 bases). With 7 bases removed from V and 6 bases from J, the gap between germline ends came to 13 bases. The germline CDR1 and CDR2 sequences are SQVTM and ANQGSEA. The CDR3 is 12 amino acids. CDR3 sequence: CSAALDLNEQFF. The CDR3 nucleotides read TGCAGCGCCGCACTAGATCTCAATGAGCAGTTCTTC.

This clone was counted once. An end of the junction does not agree with germline; a read error may underlie this. This chain joins TRBV6-5 and TRBJ1-6; the match to TRBD1 covers 8 bases. CDR1 and CDR2 (germline): MNHEY, SVGAGI. This CDR3 contains 13 residues. The CDR3 reads CASRTRLGTGIYF. The CDR3 DNA sequence: TGTGCCAGCAGAACGAGACTCGGGACAGGCATCTACTTT.

J is TRBJ2-7 and V is TRBV18; tentatively, D is TRBD2 (5 bases). Germline-derived CDR1 and CDR2 are KGHSH and LQKENI. The CDR3 spans 13 residues. Deletions cut 3 bases from V and 7 bases from J, with 13 bases between. CDR3 in DNA: TGTGCCAGCTCACCTTCGTATACGGGGGAGCAGTACTTC. Encoded protein: CASSPSYTGEQYF.

Only one count was recorded for this clone. The chain joins TRBV13 to TRBJ2-2; TRBD2 aligns across 11 bases. Germline CDR1 reads PRHDT; CDR2 reads FYEKMQ (reference sequence). The CDR3 consists of 17 residues. J lost 4 bases, V lost 5 bases, and 9 bases had no gene match. This CDR3 is CASSPRLAGMVTGELFF. DNA of the CDR3: TGTGCCAGCAGCCCCAGACTAGCGGGGATGGTCACCGGGGAGCTGTTTTTT.

The chain links TRBV27 to TRBJ2-3; TRBD1 aligns across 9 bases. Germline trimming cut 5 bases from V and 4 bases from J; bases unmatched to any gene: 19. CDR3 size: 19 residues. Looked up from germline, CDR1 is MNHEY and CDR2 is SMNVEV (reference sequence). Here the CDR3 reads CASSVTPGQGISFADTQYF. As DNA, the CDR3 is TGTGCCAGCAGTGTAACCCCGGGACAGGGAATTTCGTTCGCAGATACGCAGTATTTT.

The chain is built from TRBV18 and TRBJ2-1, with 7 bases fitting TRBD2. This CDR3 contains 14 residues. Losses at the gene ends were 6 bases for V and 4 bases for J; bases not matched to a gene: 6. The germline V gene has CDR1 KGHSH and CDR2 LQKENI. The CDR3 loop is CASSMSRGYNEQFF. DNA for the CDR3: TGTGCCAGCTCGATGTCGCGGGGGTACAATGAGCAGTTCTTC.

V gene TRBV29-1 combines with J gene TRBJ2-3; unclear D gene. CDR1 is SQVTM and CDR2 is ANQGSEA in the germline V gene. Trimming removed 4 bases from V and 0 bases from J, with 11 bases in between. This CDR3 spans 14 amino acids. Here the CDR3 DNA reads TGCAGCGTTGTGATAGCCCGGAGCACAGATACGCAGTATTTT. It translates to CSVVIARSTDTQYF.

With respect to this clone: The same CDR3 also results from other DNA sequences found in this sample. This sequence joins TRBV6-5 and TRBJ2-1; 8 bases align to TRBD2. V lost 8 bases, J lost 0 bases, and 6 bases stayed unmatched. Germline-derived CDR1 and CDR2 are MNHEY and SVGAGI. The CDR3 spans 15 residues. CDR3 coding DNA: TGTGCCAGCTCTCGGGGGGGGAGCTCCTACAATGAGCAGTTCTTC. Encoded protein: CASSRGGSSYNEQFF.

Points on this clone: Other DNA sequences within the sample encode an identical CDR3. J is TRBJ2-5 and V is TRBV2; no firm D call. The CDR3 has 11 amino acids. Per the germline V gene, CDR1 is SNHLY and CDR2 is FYNNEI. Trimming stripped 6 bases from V and 5 bases from J, with 7 bases between. CDR3 sequence: CASRARETQYF. Here the CDR3 DNA reads TGTGCCAGCAGAGCGAGGGAGACCCAGTACTTC. The full variable domain, its missing parts supplied by reference TRBV2 and TRBJ2-5, is EPEVTQTPSHQVTQMGQEVILRCVPISNHLYFYWYRQILGQKVEFLVSFYNNEISEKSEIFDDQFSVERPDGSNFTLKIRSTKLEDSAMYFCASRARETQYFGPGTRLLVL.

V gene TRBV3-1 (or the pseudogene TRBV3-2) combines with J gene TRBJ2-2, with TRBD2 matching 8 bases. The CDR3 contains 17 residues. CDR1 and CDR2 from the germline V gene are LGHDT and YNNKEL (reference sequence). J gave up 0 bases and V 1 base, and 4 bases lay outside the gene matches. The CDR3 protein is CASSQGSSGSNTGELFF. CDR3 in DNA: TGTGCCAGCAGCCAAGGGTCTAGCGGGTCGAACACCGGGGAGCTGTTTTTT.

The V call is TRBV5-1, the J call TRBJ1-3; D remains ambiguous. The CDR3 runs to 16 residues. The germline V gene has CDR1 SGHRS and CDR2 YFSETQ. V was trimmed by 0 bases and J by 0 bases, leaving 10 bases between them. The CDR3 sequence is CASSLAGGSSGNTIYF. As DNA, the CDR3 is TGCGCCAGCAGCTTGGCCGGAGGGAGCTCTGGAAACACCATATATTTT.

DNA of the CDR3: TGTGCCAGCAGTTTATATCCCCGCGGGACAGGGGGTCAGCCCCAGCATTTT. Its translation is CASSLYPRGTGGQPQHF. The V gene is TRBV27, the J gene TRBJ1-5; 11 bases fit TRBD1. This CDR3 is 17 amino acids long. V trimming: 1 base; J trimming: 6 bases; junction bases outside the gene matches: 8. CDR1 and CDR2 from the germline V gene are MNHEY and SMNVEV (reference sequence).

The chain recombines TRBV5-1 with TRBJ2-2; tentatively, D is TRBD1 (5 bases). V lost 3 bases, J lost 1 base, and 10 bases lay in between. The CDR3 covers 15 residues. CDR1 SGHRS and CDR2 YFSETQ come from the germline V gene. CDR3 sequence (DNA): TGCGCCAGCAGCTATGGACACCTGAACACCGGGGAGCTGTTTTTT. Translated: CASSYGHLNTGELFF. Full variable domain (outside the CDR3, taken from reference TRBV5-1 and TRBJ2-2): KAGVTQTPRYLIKTRGQQVTLSCSPISGHRSVSWYQQTPGQGLQFLFEYFSETQRNKGNFPGRFSGRQFSNSRSEMNVSTLELGDSALYLCASSYGHLNTGELFFGEGSRLTVL.